This T cell receptor beta chain is from a study of blood T cells in healthy people across ages. Alongside a J-beta primer mix, a sample-barcoded 5' primer served in a second PCR lasting roughly 6 to 11 cycles. TCRdb re-derived calls from the 5' RACE reads in MiXCR, one entry per CDR3 protein. The data contain 450,000 to 700,000 distinct CDR3 sequences, 25% to 30% of them singletons. At least ten counts were recorded for this clonotype. PBMCs, at least 7 million per sample, were isolated. There are 15 residues in the CDR3. CDR1 and CDR2 from the germline V gene are MNHEY and SVGEGT. V trimming: 7 bases; J trimming: 4 bases; junction bases outside the gene matches: 9.

The source is a woman in her 70s in good health. This chain links TRBV6-2 or TRBV6-3 with TRBJ1-5; 8 nucleotides match TRBD1. Sequencing used blood. The CDR3 DNA sequence: TGTGCCAGCACCCACCCGAACAGGGGGAATCAGCCCCAGCATTTT. It yields the protein CASTHPNRGNQPQHF.